This T cell receptor beta chain was sequenced in a study of blood T cells in healthy people across ages. Together with a sample-barcoded 5' primer, a J-beta primer mix was included in a second PCR lasting about 7 to 12 cycles. The authors tagged each cDNA molecule using a template-switch adaptor with 12 random nucleotides. Sequencing recovered at least 2.5 million CDR3-containing paired-end reads from each sample. TCRdb reprocessed the 5' RACE reads with MiXCR, giving one entry per CDR3 protein. The sample yields under 800,000 distinct CDR3 sequences, about 40% seen once. In its sample, this clonotype was seen many times. Isolation of PBMCs gave at least 7 million cells per sample. This TCR came from a woman aged 55-69 years in good health. The source material was blood.

The CDR3 loop reads CASSPLGGHYEQYF. In nucleotides, the CDR3 is TGTGCCAGCAGTCCCCTGGGAGGCCACTACGAGCAGTACTTC. This sequence joins TRBV6-5 and TRBJ2-7; tentatively, D is TRBD2 (6 bases). The CDR3 loop spans 14 amino acids. The V end lost 5 bases, the J end lost 3 bases, and 14 bases lay between the germline ends. Germline-derived CDR1 and CDR2 are MNHEY and SVGAGI.